A selection of T cell receptor beta chains follows, all from one sample in a study of T-cell reconstitution after alpha-beta-depleted transplantation in children. TCRdb passed the PCR reads through MiXCR, listing each CDR3 protein once. The sample has about 200,000 distinct CDR3 sequences, 7% to 9% seen once; the top ten hold roughly a third. The sample in question was PBMCs, mostly from graft donor cells, obtained 360 days after TCRalphabeta/CD19-depleted stem cell transplant. Receptors originate from a male patient between 2 and 15 years old who had a stem cell transplant for acute myeloid leukemia, so the T cells may come from the graft donor. The CDR3 runs from the conserved cysteine through the conserved F or W. The D gene is left open where the match is weak. Where a row states a size, it is once, few, many or the class of an expanded clone; other rows omit it.

D gene,clone size,V gene,J gene,CDR3 protein,CDR3 DNA
TRBD1,many,TRBV24-1,TRBJ2-1,CATSSDRGSYNEQFF,TGTGCCACCAGCTCAGACAGGGGCTCCTACAATGAGCAGTTCTTC
NA,NA,TRBV2,TRBJ1-1,CASSEARVLGEAFF,TGTGCCAGCAGTGAAGCGCGGGTACTGGGTGAAGCTTTCTTT
NA,NA,TRBV10-1,TRBJ2-2,CASSGQFTGELFF,TGCGCCAGCAGTGGGCAGTTTACCGGGGAGCTGTTTTTT
TRBD1,many,TRBV4-1,TRBJ1-5,CASSRDRGDQPQHF,TGCGCCAGCAGTCGGGACAGGGGGGATCAGCCCCAGCATTTT
TRBD2,few,TRBV10-3,TRBJ2-2,CAISVLAGADTGELFF,TGTGCCATCAGTGTACTAGCGGGAGCTGACACCGGGGAGCTGTTTTTT
NA,many,TRBV28,TRBJ2-3,CASSFNSFTDTQYF,TGTGCCAGCAGTTTCAACAGTTTTACAGATACGCAGTATTTT
TRBD1,NA,TRBV7-9,TRBJ1-2,CASSSSGTARDGYTF,TGTGCCAGCAGCTCGTCCGGGACAGCAAGGGATGGCTACACCTTC
NA,NA,TRBV5-1,TRBJ2-5,CASSLVTQPGSQYF,TGCGCCAGCAGCTTGGTTACTCAGCCCGGGTCCCAGTACTTC
NA,once,TRBV4-3,TRBJ1-5,CASSQAHTGPAGWAQHF,TGCGCCAGCAGCCAAGCCCATACAGGGCCGGCCGGTTGGGCCCAGCATTTT
TRBD2,many,TRBV11-1,TRBJ2-3,CASSPASGRAPYSTDTQYF,TGTGCCAGCAGCCCCGCTAGCGGGAGGGCCCCGTATAGCACAGATACGCAGTATTTT
NA,many,TRBV10-3,TRBJ2-5,CAISAPQETQYF,TGTGCCATCAGTGCACCACAAGAGACCCAGTACTTC
NA,NA,TRBV2,TRBJ2-5,CASKVETQYF,TGTGCCAGCAAGGTAGAGACCCAGTACTTC
TRBD1,NA,TRBV5-1,TRBJ1-2,CASSFIQGANYGYTF,TGCGCCAGCAGCTTTATACAGGGGGCAAACTATGGCTACACCTTC
TRBD2,NA,TRBV6-5,TRBJ2-3,CASSYAGGSTDTQYF,TGTGCCAGCAGTTACGCGGGGGGTAGCACAGATACGCAGTATTTT
NA,few,TRBV20-1,TRBJ2-1,CSFGGAVSYNEQFF,TGCAGTTTCGGTGGGGCCGTCTCCTACAATGAGCAGTTCTTC
TRBD1,many,TRBV12-3/TRBV12-4,TRBJ2-5,CASSRTTTGEETQYF,TGTGCCAGCAGCCGCACTACTACAGGGGAAGAGACCCAGTACTTC
TRBD1,many,TRBV12-3/TRBV12-4,TRBJ2-5,CASSTSGTGVQETQYF,TGTGCCAGCAGTACCTCCGGGACAGGGGTCCAAGAGACCCAGTACTTC
NA,few,TRBV9,TRBJ1-2,CASSEVQDNYGYTF,TGTGCCAGCAGCGAGGTACAGGACAACTATGGCTACACCTTC
TRBD2,many,TRBV2,TRBJ2-1,CASKIQGPLAGGLMGNEQFF,TGTGCCAGCAAAATCCAAGGCCCACTAGCGGGAGGGCTAATGGGGAATGAGCAGTTCTTC
NA,NA,TRBV10-3,TRBJ2-1,CAISDRGNEQFF,TGTGCCATCAGTGATAGGGGCAATGAGCAGTTCTTC
TRBD2,NA,TRBV20-1,TRBJ2-1,CSARDWSGRASSYNEQFF,TGCAGTGCTAGAGATTGGAGCGGGAGGGCCTCCTCCTACAATGAGCAGTTCTTC
TRBD1,NA,TRBV2,TRBJ1-1,CAFCFPPIGRTGYRTEAFF,TGTGCCTTCTGTTTTCCACCCATTGGTCGGACAGGTTATCGCACTGAAGCTTTCTTT
NA,few,TRBV5-1,TRBJ2-3,CASSAGTPRDTQYF,TGCGCCAGCAGCGCAGGGACCCCGCGGGATACGCAGTATTTT
NA,many,TRBV7-8,TRBJ2-1,CASRLTRDSTYNEQFF,TGTGCCAGCAGACTAACTCGGGACTCAACCTACAATGAGCAGTTCTTC
TRBD2,many,TRBV5-1,TRBJ2-1,CATGTSVSSYNEQFF,TGCGCGACCGGGACTAGCGTCAGCTCCTACAATGAGCAGTTCTTC
NA,few,TRBV4-3,TRBJ1-2,CASSQDMVDYGYTF,TGCGCCAGCAGCCAAGATATGGTAGACTATGGCTACACCTTC
TRBD1,NA,TRBV6-1,TRBJ1-2,CASSQQGGGYGYTF,TGTGCCAGCAGCCAACAGGGGGGGGGCTATGGCTACACCTTC
NA,many,TRBV12-3/TRBV12-4,TRBJ2-1,CASANRDYNEQFF,TGTGCCAGCGCTAACAGGGATTACAATGAGCAGTTCTTC
NA,once,TRBV4-2,TRBJ1-5,CAMSSGLGGDSNQPQHF,TGTGCCATGAGCTCCGGGCTGGGAGGCGATAGCAATCAGCCCCAGCATTTT
TRBD1,many,TRBV6-5,TRBJ1-1,CASSSSDRVTAFF,TGTGCCAGCAGTTCCTCCGACAGGGTGACGGCTTTCTTT
NA,few,TRBV5-1,TRBJ2-2,CASTPSRFGEVSFGELFF,TGCGCCAGCACCCCTTCCCGTTTTGGGGAGGTCAGTTTCGGGGAGCTGTTTTTT
NA,many,TRBV27,TRBJ1-6,CASSLRDTLGGSPLHF,TGTGCCAGCAGCCTCCGGGACACCCTCGGTGGTTCACCCCTCCACTTT
NA,many,TRBV7-2,TRBJ2-3,CASSSIPGADTQYF,TGTGCCAGCAGCTCTATTCCAGGGGCGGATACGCAGTATTTT
TRBD1,few,TRBV7-8,TRBJ1-2,CASSLVGTGRLYGYTF,TGTGCCAGCAGCTTAGTGGGGACAGGCCGCCTTTATGGCTACACCTTC
NA,many,TRBV10-3,TRBJ2-2,CAIRDRNTGELFF,TGTGCCATCAGGGACAGGAACACCGGGGAGCTGTTTTTT
TRBD1,many,TRBV12-3/TRBV12-4,TRBJ1-2,CASSLQGAGYTF,TGTGCCAGCAGTCTCCAGGGGGCTGGCTACACCTTC
NA,few,TRBV5-1,TRBJ1-6,CASSRAGENSPLHF,TGCGCCAGCAGTCGGGCAGGTGAGAATTCACCCCTCCACTTT
NA,NA,TRBV5-6,TRBJ2-5,CASSLWEAGGETQYF,TGTGCCAGCAGCTTGTGGGAAGCCGGCGGGGAGACCCAGTACTTC